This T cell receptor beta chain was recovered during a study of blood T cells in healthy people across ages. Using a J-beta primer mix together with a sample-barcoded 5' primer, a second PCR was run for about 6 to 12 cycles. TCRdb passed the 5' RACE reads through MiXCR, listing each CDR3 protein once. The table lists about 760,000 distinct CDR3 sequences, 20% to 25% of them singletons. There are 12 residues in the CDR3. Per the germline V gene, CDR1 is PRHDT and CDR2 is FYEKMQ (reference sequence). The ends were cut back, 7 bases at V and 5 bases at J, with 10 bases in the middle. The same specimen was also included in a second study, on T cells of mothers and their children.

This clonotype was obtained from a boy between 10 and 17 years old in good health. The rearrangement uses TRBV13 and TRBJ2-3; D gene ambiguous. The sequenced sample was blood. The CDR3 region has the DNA TGTGCCAGCACCGAAGGCGAAGATACGCAGTATTTT. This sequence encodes CASTEGEDTQYF.